What follows is one T cell receptor (beta chain) and its context. The sample belongs to a study of CD8+ T cells in alopecia areata. The germline CDR1 and CDR2 sequences are PRHDT and FYEKMQ (reference sequence). The CDR3 totals 12 residues. V shed 1 base and J shed 7 bases, with 8 bases lying between them. Punch biopsies of lesional scalp, plus peripheral blood, were taken from alopecia areata patients. Isolated RNA was reverse transcribed into cDNA used as the sequencing template. The repertoire was sequenced with immunoSEQ multiplex PCR; TCRdb's copy has only in-frame clones and lacks some. The table lists approximately 120,000 clones, around 45% of them singletons.

This clonotype was sampled from a human donor with alopecia areata. The chain combines TRBV13 with TRBJ2-7; no definite D call. Sample: NKG2D-low CD8+ T cells sorted from blood. CDR3 DNA sequence: TGTGCCAGCAGCTTAGCCTCGGTGGAGCAGTACTTC. Residues: CASSLASVEQYF. Based on the CDR3 plus reference TRBV13 and TRBJ2-7, the full variable domain is AAGVIQSPRHLIKEKRETATLKCYPIPRHDTVYWYQQGPGQDPQFLISFYEKMQSDKGSIPDRFSAQQFSDYHSELNMSSLELGDSALYFCASSLASVEQYFGPGTRLTVT.